A single sample is the source of the 24 T cell receptor beta chains below, sequenced in a study of cytomegalovirus exposure and HLA in healthy donors. TCRdb's copy holds only in-frame clones and misses some; the assay was immunoSEQ multiplex PCR. The data hold some 230,000 clones, with over 80% observed a single time. The sample taken for sequencing was PBMCs. All receptors derive from a woman between 18 and 29 years old in good health and CMV-seronegative.

This sequence joins TRBV5-1 and TRBJ1-2, with D tentatively TRBD1 (6 bases). The CDR3 totals 15 residues. The V gene's germline CDR1 is SGHRS and CDR2 YFSETQ. V lost 4 bases, J lost 5 bases, and 18 bases lay in between. In nucleotides, the CDR3 is TGCGCCAGCAGCGCCCAACCGGGACAAACTTATGGCTACACCTTC. As protein: CASSAQPGQTYGYTF.

This rearrangement joins TRBV9 to TRBJ2-5, with 7 bases that match TRBD1. Germline trimming cut 0 bases from V and 0 bases from J; bases unmatched to any gene: 5. The CDR3 is 16 residues long. The germline V gene has CDR1 SGDLS and CDR2 YYNGEE. The CDR3 nucleotides read TGTGCCAGCAGCGTAGACCCGACAGGGCACCAAGAGACCCAGTACTTC. Protein product: CASSVDPTGHQETQYF.

The chain has TRBV28 and TRBJ1-6, with 9 bases identical to TRBD1. There are 14 residues in the CDR3. V shed 7 bases, J shed 9 bases, and the junction held 7 bases outside the gene matches. Germline CDR1 reads MDHEN; CDR2 reads SYDVKM. The CDR3 DNA sequence: TGTGCCAGCACCCAGGGACAGGGAGGTTCACCCCTCCACTTT. Protein: CASTQGQGGSPLHF.

The chain has TRBV9 and TRBJ2-1; 10 nucleotides line up with TRBD2. The CDR3 runs to 15 residues. The germline V gene has CDR1 SGDLS and CDR2 YYNGEE. Trimming cost V 1 base and J 4 bases; bases outside gene matches: 2. In DNA form, the CDR3 reads TGTGCCAGCAGCGTACTAGCGGGAGCATACAATGAGCAGTTCTTC. This gives the protein CASSVLAGAYNEQFF.

With respect to this clone: Other DNA sequences in the sample encode the same CDR3. The V and J genes are TRBV4-2 and TRBJ2-7; 8 nucleotides agree with TRBD2. J lost 0 bases, V lost 0 bases, and 4 bases had no gene match. This CDR3 spans 16 amino acids. Germline lookup yields CDR1 LGHNA and CDR2 YNFKEQ. The CDR3: CASSQDPTSGSYEQYF. CDR3 sequence (DNA): TGTGCCAGCAGCCAAGACCCCACTAGCGGCTCCTACGAGCAGTACTTC.

The chain joins TRBV15 to TRBJ2-7; D possibly corresponds to TRBD1 (6 bases). Germline values: CDR1 LNHNV, CDR2 YYDKDF (reference sequence). Trimming removed 5 bases from V and 4 bases from J, with 21 bases in between. There are 16 residues in the CDR3. The CDR3 bases are TGTGCCACCAGCTGGCCCTTACAGGGCAGAGGGTACGAGCAGTACTTC. Its translation: CATSWPLQGRGYEQYF.

This clone was seen once. This chain uses TRBV30 with TRBJ1-1, with 8 bases lining up with TRBD1. The trim removed 4 bases at V and 12 bases at J, leaving 7 bases unmatched. The CDR3 runs 11 residues. Germline CDR1 is GTSNPN and CDR2 is SVGIG (reference sequence). As DNA, the CDR3 is TGTGCCTGGAAGGACGGACAGGGACCTTTCTTT. Protein product: CAWKDGQGPFF.

This clone was seen a single time. The rearrangement joins TRBV19 to TRBJ2-1, with 11 bases that match TRBD1. Germline V CDR1 and CDR2: LNHDA, SQIVND (reference sequence). This CDR3 spans 16 amino acids. V gave up 7 bases and J gave up 6 bases; unmatched junction bases: 11. The CDR3 reads CASIPKGDRGINEQFF. CDR3 bases: TGTGCCAGTATTCCAAAGGGGGACAGGGGGATCAATGAGCAGTTCTTC.

J is TRBJ2-6 and V is TRBV5-1; weak D call: TRBD2 (6 bases). The CDR3 sequence is 20 residues long. Trimming stripped 4 bases from V and 0 bases from J, with 23 bases between. Germline lookup yields CDR1 SGHRS and CDR2 YFSETQ. The CDR3 is CASSPAPGIAEASGANVLTF. In DNA form, the CDR3 reads TGCGCCAGCAGCCCTGCCCCAGGTATAGCGGAAGCCTCTGGGGCCAACGTCCTGACTTTC.

This chain connects TRBV30 to TRBJ2-3, with a tentative D call TRBD2 (5 bases). Deletions cut 4 bases from V and 2 bases from J, with 16 bases between. Germline CDR1 and CDR2: GTSNPN and SVGIG (reference sequence). The length of the CDR3 is 15 residues. CDR3 residues: CAWKNGRGSTDTQYF. The CDR3, as DNA: TGTGCCTGGAAAAATGGTCGGGGTTCCACAGATACGCAGTATTTT. The whole variable domain, filled in from reference TRBV30 and TRBJ2-3, reads SQTIHQWPATLVQPVGSPLSLECTVEGTSNPNLYWYRQAAGRGLQLLFYSVGIGQISSEVPQNLSASRPQDRQFILSSKKLLLSDSGFYLCAWKNGRGSTDTQYFGPGTRLTVL.

V is TRBV15 and J is TRBJ2-5, with D unclear. This CDR3 is 18 amino acids long. Germline loops: CDR1 LNHNV, CDR2 YYDKDF (reference sequence). Trimming removed 0 bases at V and 5 bases at J, with 22 bases between. The CDR3 DNA reads as TGTGCCACCAGCAGAGATCCCCGCTACGAGACTGGTCAGGAGACCCAGTACTTC. This translates into CATSRDPRYETGQETQYF.

The chain employs TRBV30 and TRBJ2-1; TRBD2 matches at 8 bases. The CDR3 is made up of 16 amino acids. The V gene's germline CDR1 is GTSNPN and CDR2 SVGIG (reference sequence). V lost 2 bases and J lost 8; bases outside the gene matches: 14. The CDR3 reads CAWSSPTGGLRDEQFF. The CDR3 DNA reads as TGTGCCTGGAGTTCGCCAACGGGAGGGCTGAGGGATGAGCAGTTCTTC.

The CDR3 loop is CASSYGQGFSGTEAFF. In DNA form, the CDR3 reads TGCGCCAGCAGCTACGGACAGGGTTTTTCTGGCACTGAAGCTTTCTTT. V is TRBV5-1 and J is TRBJ1-1; TRBD1 aligns across 8 bases. This CDR3 is 16 amino acids long. Trimming cost V 3 bases and J 4 bases; bases outside gene matches: 11. Germline V gene sequence: CDR1 SGHRS, CDR2 YFSETQ.

The chain uses TRBV15 and TRBJ1-2; unclear D gene. The CDR3 runs 16 residues. V lost 0 bases and J lost 6, with 17 bases in between. Germline assignment: CDR1 LNHNV and CDR2 YYDKDF (reference sequence). The CDR3 reads CATSRDRRVGRHGYTF. CDR3 nucleotides: TGTGCCACCAGCAGAGATAGGAGGGTAGGCCGTCATGGCTACACCTTC.

The rearrangement links TRBV5-4 to TRBJ2-3, with D unclear. V was clipped by 5 bases and J by 1 base, with 8 bases between them. The CDR3 has 13 amino acids. Germline V CDR1 and CDR2: SGHNT, YYREEE (reference sequence). The CDR3 DNA reads TGTGCCAGCAGGTTCGCGGGCACAGATACGCAGTATTTT. Amino acid sequence: CASRFAGTDTQYF.

The V call is TRBV19, the J call TRBJ1-4; TRBD1 might be the D (5 bases). CDR1 and CDR2 from the germline V gene are LNHDA and SQIVND (reference sequence). V lost 3 bases and J lost 0, with 11 bases in between. CDR3 size: 16 residues. As DNA, the CDR3 is TGTGCCAGTAGTATCCTTCGACAGACAACTAATGAAAAACTGTTTTTT. It encodes CASSILRQTTNEKLFF.

The chain recombines TRBV27 with TRBJ2-1; weak D call: TRBD1 (5 bases). The ends were cut back, 5 bases at V and 2 bases at J, with 13 bases in the middle. The CDR3 sequence is 15 residues long. Looked up from germline, CDR1 is MNHEY and CDR2 is SMNVEV (reference sequence). Here the CDR3 reads CASSPQGPTYNEQFF. CDR3 DNA sequence: TGTGCCAGCAGTCCCCAGGGCCCCACCTACAATGAGCAGTTCTTC.

With respect to this clone: The identical CDR3 is also encoded by other nucleotide sequences in the sample. The chain carries TRBV7-9 and TRBJ1-1, with D possibly matching TRBD1 (5 bases). The CDR3 sequence is 13 residues long. Germline-derived CDR1 and CDR2 are SEHNR and FQNEAQ (reference sequence). Trimming shortened V by 5 bases and J by 1 base, and 8 bases separated the two germline ends. In DNA form, the CDR3 reads TGTGCCAGCAGCCCCGGACAGAACACTGAAGCTTTCTTT. Its protein product is CASSPGQNTEAFF.

This clone was recorded a few times. This chain links TRBV11-2 with TRBJ1-1; D ambiguous. Trimming pared 2 bases from V and 5 bases from J, leaving 9 bases between. The CDR3 runs 13 residues. Germline-derived CDR1 and CDR2 are SGHAT and FQNNGV. In nucleotides, the CDR3 is TGTGCCAGCAGCTTAAATGGGCAAACTGAAGCTTTCTTT. This encodes CASSLNGQTEAFF.

In DNA, the CDR3 is TGTGCCAGCAGCCCGAGCACTAGCGGGAGGGCCTACGAGCAGTACTTC. It is translated as CASSPSTSGRAYEQYF. J is TRBJ2-7 and V is TRBV5-5; 13 nucleotides match TRBD2. This CDR3 comprises 16 residues. Germline V gives CDR1 SGHKS, CDR2 YYEKEE (reference sequence). Trimming cost V 4 bases and J 2 bases; bases outside gene matches: 6.

The rearrangement uses TRBV4-1 and TRBJ2-7, with 7 bases fitting TRBD2. CDR1 MGHRA and CDR2 YSYEKL come from the germline V gene. This CDR3 is 16 amino acids long. Losses at the gene ends were 4 bases for V and 5 bases for J; bases not matched to a gene: 14. The CDR3: CASSRPEGREWDEQYF. CDR3 coding DNA: TGCGCCAGCAGCCGCCCAGAGGGGCGGGAGTGGGACGAGCAGTACTTC.

The J gene is TRBJ2-4, the V gene TRBV5-1, with 7 bases matching TRBD2. The V and J ends lost 4 bases and 3 bases, in that order; junction bases with no gene match: 13. This CDR3 is 17 amino acids long. Germline CDR1 reads SGHRS; CDR2 reads YFSETQ. DNA of the CDR3: TGCGCCAGCAGCCATGGACTAGTCGAAGGTGGCAAAAACATTCAGTACTTC. Translating it yields CASSHGLVEGGKNIQYF.

The V and J genes are TRBV30 and TRBJ2-7, with no clear D. Trimming took 0 bases from V and 2 from J, leaving 8 bases between them. From germline, CDR1 is GTSNPN and CDR2 SVGIG (reference sequence). The CDR3 extends over 13 amino acids. CDR3: CAWSVVPAYEQYF. For the CDR3, the DNA is TGTGCCTGGAGTGTCGTTCCAGCCTACGAGCAGTACTTC. Complete variable domain (other parts from reference TRBV30 and TRBJ2-7): SQTIHQWPATLVQPVGSPLSLECTVEGTSNPNLYWYRQAAGRGLQLLFYSVGIGQISSEVPQNLSASRPQDRQFILSSKKLLLSDSGFYLCAWSVVPAYEQYFGPGTRLTVT.

The rearrangement uses TRBV5-8 and TRBJ2-2; 8 bases are a match to TRBD1. Germline assignment: CDR1 SGHTS and CDR2 YDEGEE. The V gene end was trimmed by 1 base and the J gene end by 2 bases; junction bases not matched to a gene: 4. The CDR3 has 16 residues. The chain's CDR3 is CASSLTGGLNTGELFF. CDR3 DNA sequence: TGTGCCAGCAGCTTGACAGGGGGTCTCAACACCGGGGAGCTGTTTTTT. The whole variable domain, remainder taken from reference TRBV5-8 and TRBJ2-2, is EAGVTQSPTHLIKTRGQQATLRCSPISGHTSVYWYQQALGLGLQFLLWYDEGEERNRGNFPPRFSGRQFPNYSSELNVNALELEDSALYLCASSLTGGLNTGELFFGEGSRLTVL.